Below, one T cell receptor (beta chain) is given with its context. Its antigen remains unidentified. Within the sample, other DNA sequences also encode this same CDR3. Data came from immunoSEQ multiplex PCR; TCRdb stores just in-frame clones and leaves some out. There are roughly 1,600,000 clones in the sample; roughly 98.5% occur only once, and 0.3% to 0.45% lies in the top ten. This specimen comes from a study of shared clonotypes between healthy human individuals. Study in general: CD4 naive and memory got three plates each, CD8 naive two, CD8 memory one.

V shed 1 base and J shed 0 bases, with 10 bases lying between them. CDR3 length equals 15 residues. Germline loops: CDR1 SGHTA, CDR2 FQGNSA. Whole-study findings and limits: The study generally estimated greater richness for naive than memory subsets. The four-donor shared clonotypes exceeded non-shared clonotypes in generation probability, with non-shared ones scoring lower.

The chain links TRBV7-2 to TRBJ2-7, with no clear D. Sequencing was done on a sample of naive CD4+ T cells sorted from blood. Subset noted: CD45RA+ positively selected. The receptor's source is a man aged 25 to 40 in good health. In DNA form, the CDR3 reads TGTGCCAGCAGCTTAGGACTCCTGAGCTCCTACGAGCAGTACTTC. It yields the protein CASSLGLLSSYEQYF.